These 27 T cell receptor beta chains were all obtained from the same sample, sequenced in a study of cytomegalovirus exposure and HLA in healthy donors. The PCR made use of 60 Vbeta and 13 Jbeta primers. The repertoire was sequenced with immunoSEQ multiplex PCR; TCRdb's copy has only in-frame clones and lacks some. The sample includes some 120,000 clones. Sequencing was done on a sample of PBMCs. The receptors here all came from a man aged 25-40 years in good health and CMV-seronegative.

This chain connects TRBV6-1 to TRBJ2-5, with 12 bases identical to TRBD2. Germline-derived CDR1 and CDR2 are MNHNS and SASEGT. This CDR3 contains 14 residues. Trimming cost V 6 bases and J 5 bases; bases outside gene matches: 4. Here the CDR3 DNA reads TGTGCCAGCAGGCGGACTAGCGGGGCGGAGACCCAGTACTTC. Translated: CASRRTSGAETQYF.

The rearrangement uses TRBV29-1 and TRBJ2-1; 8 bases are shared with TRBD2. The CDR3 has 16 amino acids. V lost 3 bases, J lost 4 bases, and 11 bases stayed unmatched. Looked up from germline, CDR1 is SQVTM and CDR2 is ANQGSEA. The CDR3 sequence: CSVDSHLAGGYNEQFF. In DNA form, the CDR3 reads TGCAGCGTTGACTCTCACCTGGCGGGGGGATACAATGAGCAGTTCTTC.

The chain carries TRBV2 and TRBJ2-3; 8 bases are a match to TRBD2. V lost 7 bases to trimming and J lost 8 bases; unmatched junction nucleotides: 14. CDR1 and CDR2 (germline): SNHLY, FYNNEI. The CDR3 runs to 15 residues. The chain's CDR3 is CASIGSGGLASTQYF. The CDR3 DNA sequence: TGTGCCAGCATAGGAAGCGGGGGCCTGGCGAGTACGCAGTATTTT.

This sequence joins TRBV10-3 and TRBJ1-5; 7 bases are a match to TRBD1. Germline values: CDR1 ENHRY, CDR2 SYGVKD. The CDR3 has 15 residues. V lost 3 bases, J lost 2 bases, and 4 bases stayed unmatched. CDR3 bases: TGTGCCATCAGTGAAAGGGGGCGAGGCAATCAGCCCCAGCATTTT. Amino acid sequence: CAISERGRGNQPQHF.

The CDR3 sequence is CASSLMFSNAFNQPQHF. CDR3 bases: TGTGCCAGCAGCTTAATGTTTAGCAACGCTTTTAATCAGCCCCAGCATTTT. The genes are TRBV7-2 and TRBJ1-5, with D unclear. The CDR3 covers 17 residues. The V end lost 2 bases, the J end lost 4 bases, and 18 bases lay between the germline ends. Germline CDR1 and CDR2: SGHTA and FQGNSA.

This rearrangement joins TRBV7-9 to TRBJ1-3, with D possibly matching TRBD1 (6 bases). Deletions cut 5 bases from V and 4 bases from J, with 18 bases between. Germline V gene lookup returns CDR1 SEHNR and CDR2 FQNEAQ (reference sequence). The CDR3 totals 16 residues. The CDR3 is CASSPRGIQGGNTIYF. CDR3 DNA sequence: TGTGCCAGCAGCCCAAGGGGGATACAGGGAGGAAACACCATATATTTT.

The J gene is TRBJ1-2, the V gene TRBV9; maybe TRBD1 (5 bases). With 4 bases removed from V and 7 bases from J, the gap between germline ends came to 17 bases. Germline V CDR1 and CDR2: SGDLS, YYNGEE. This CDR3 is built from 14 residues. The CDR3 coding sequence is TGTGCCAGCAGCCCTTCTCAGGGAAGAGGTGGCTACACCTTC. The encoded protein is CASSPSQGRGGYTF.

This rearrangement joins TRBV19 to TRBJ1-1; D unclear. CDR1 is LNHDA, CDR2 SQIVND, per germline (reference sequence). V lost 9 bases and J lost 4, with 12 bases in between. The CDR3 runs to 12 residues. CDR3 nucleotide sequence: TGTGCCAGCTCGTATTCGGGCACTGAAGCTTTCTTT. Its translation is CASSYSGTEAFF.

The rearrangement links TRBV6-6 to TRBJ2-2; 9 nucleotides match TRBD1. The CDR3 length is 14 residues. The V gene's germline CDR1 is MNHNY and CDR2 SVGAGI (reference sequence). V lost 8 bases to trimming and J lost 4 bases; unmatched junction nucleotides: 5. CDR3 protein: CASGQGRTTGELFF. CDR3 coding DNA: TGTGCCAGCGGACAGGGGAGAACCACCGGGGAGCTGTTTTTT.

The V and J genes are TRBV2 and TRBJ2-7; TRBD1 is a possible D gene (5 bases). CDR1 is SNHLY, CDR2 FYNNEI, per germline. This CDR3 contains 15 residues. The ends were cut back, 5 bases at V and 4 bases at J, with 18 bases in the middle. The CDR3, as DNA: TGTGCCAGCAGTCTAAGGGGCGAAAGGGTATACGAGCAGTACTTC. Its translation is CASSLRGERVYEQYF.

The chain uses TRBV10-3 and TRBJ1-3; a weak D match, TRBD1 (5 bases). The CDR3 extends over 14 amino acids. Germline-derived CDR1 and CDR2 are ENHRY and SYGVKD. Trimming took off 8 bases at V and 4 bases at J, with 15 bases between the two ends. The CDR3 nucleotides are TGTGCCATCGCTGGGGGACTCGGGGGAAACACCATATATTTT. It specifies CAIAGGLGGNTIYF.

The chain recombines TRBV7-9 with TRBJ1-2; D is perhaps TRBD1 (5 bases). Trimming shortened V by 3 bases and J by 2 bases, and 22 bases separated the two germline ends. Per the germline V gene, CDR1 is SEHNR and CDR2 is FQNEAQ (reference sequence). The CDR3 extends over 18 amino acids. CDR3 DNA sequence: TGTGCCAGCAGCTTCGACCATTCGACAGACCCTACAAACTATGGCTACACCTTC. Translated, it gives CASSFDHSTDPTNYGYTF.

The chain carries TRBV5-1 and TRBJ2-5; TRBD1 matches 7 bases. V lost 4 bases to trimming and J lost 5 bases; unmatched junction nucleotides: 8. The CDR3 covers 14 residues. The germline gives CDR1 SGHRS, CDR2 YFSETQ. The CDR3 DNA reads TGCGCCAGCAGCGGCGCAGGGGGTCCGGAGACCCAGTACTTC. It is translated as CASSGAGGPETQYF.

In DNA form, the CDR3 reads TGTGCCAGCAGCTTGCGTCTTTACGAGCAGTACTTC. It encodes CASSLRLYEQYF. The V gene is TRBV5-6, the J gene TRBJ2-7, with D hard to call. V was shortened by 1 base and J by 4 bases, with 6 bases between the two germline ends. The CDR3 contains 12 residues. Per germline, CDR1 SGHDT and CDR2 YYEEEE.

This chain's CDR3 is CASSLRRGGVGDTQYF. The CDR3 nucleotides read TGTGCCAGCAGTTTACGGCGGGGGGGCGTCGGAGATACGCAGTATTTT. This rearrangement joins TRBV28 to TRBJ2-3; 9 nucleotides match TRBD2. Trimming removed 2 bases from V and 5 bases from J; junction bases left unmatched: 8. CDR1 and CDR2 (germline): MDHEN, SYDVKM. CDR3 length: 16 residues.

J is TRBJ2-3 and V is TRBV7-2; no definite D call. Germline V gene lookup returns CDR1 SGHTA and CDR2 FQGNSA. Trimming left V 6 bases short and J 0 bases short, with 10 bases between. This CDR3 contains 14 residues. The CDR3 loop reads CASRSQTSTDTQYF. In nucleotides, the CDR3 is TGTGCCAGCAGATCCCAAACTAGCACAGATACGCAGTATTTT.

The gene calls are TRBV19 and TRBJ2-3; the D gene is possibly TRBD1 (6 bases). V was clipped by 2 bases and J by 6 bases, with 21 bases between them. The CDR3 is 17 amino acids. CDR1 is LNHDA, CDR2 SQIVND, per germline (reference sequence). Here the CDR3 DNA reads TGTGCCAGTAGTATATTAGGTGGGGGCGCGTCGGATGATACGCAGTATTTT. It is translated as CASSILGGGASDDTQYF.

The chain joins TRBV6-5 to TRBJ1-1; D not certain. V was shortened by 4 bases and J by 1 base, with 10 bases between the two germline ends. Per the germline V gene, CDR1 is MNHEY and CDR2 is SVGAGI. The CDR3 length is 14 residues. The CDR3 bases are TGTGCCAGCAGTTCTTATTCACAGAACACTGAAGCTTTCTTT. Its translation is CASSSYSQNTEAFF.

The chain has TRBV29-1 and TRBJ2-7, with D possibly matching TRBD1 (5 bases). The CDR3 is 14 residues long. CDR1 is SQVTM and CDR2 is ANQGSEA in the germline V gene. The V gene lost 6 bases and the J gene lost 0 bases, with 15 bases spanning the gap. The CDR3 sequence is CSVQDRRTSYEQYF. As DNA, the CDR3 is TGCAGCGTCCAAGACAGAAGAACCTCCTACGAGCAGTACTTC.

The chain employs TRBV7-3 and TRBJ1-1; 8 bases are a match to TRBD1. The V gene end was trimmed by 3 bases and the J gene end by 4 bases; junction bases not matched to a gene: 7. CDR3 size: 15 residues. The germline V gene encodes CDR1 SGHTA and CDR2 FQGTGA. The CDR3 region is CASSFAGTGSTEAFF. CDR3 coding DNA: TGTGCCAGCAGCTTTGCTGGGACAGGATCCACTGAAGCTTTCTTT.

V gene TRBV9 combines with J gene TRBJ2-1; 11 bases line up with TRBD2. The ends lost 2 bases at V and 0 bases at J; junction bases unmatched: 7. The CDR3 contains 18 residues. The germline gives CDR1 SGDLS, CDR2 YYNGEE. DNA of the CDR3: TGTGCCAGCAGCGTGGGGCTAGCGGGGGGTTACTCCTACAATGAGCAGTTCTTC. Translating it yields CASSVGLAGGYSYNEQFF.

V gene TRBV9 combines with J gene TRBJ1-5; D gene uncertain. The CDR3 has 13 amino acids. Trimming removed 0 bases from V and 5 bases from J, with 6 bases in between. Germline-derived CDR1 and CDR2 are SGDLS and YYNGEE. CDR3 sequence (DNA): TGTGCCAGCAGCGTAGGTGGGCATCAGCCCCAGCATTTT. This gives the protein CASSVGGHQPQHF.

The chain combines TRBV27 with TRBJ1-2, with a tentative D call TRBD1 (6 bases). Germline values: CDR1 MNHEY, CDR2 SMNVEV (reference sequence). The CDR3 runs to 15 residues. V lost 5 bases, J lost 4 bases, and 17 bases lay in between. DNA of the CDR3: TGTGCCAGCAGTCGTATCCCGGGACAACTCTATGGCTACACCTTC. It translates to CASSRIPGQLYGYTF.

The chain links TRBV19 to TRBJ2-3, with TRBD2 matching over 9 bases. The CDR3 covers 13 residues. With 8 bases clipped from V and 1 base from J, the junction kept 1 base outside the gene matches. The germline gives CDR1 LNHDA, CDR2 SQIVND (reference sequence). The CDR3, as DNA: TGTGCCAGTCGGACTAGCGGCACAGATACGCAGTATTTT. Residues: CASRTSGTDTQYF.

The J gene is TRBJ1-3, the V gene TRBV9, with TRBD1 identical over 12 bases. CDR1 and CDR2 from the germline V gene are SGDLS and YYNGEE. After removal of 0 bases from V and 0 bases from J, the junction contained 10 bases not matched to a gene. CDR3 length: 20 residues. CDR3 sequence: CASSVAGTGGAGSSGNTIYF. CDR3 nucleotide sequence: TGTGCCAGCAGCGTAGCTGGGACAGGGGGCGCCGGGTCCTCTGGAAACACCATATATTTT.

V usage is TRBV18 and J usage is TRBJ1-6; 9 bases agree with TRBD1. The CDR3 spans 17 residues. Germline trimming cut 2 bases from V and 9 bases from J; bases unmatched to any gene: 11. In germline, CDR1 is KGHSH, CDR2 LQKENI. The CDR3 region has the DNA TGTGCCAGCTCACCAGGGGACAGGGACCCGGGATTTTCACCCCTCCACTTT. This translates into CASSPGDRDPGFSPLHF. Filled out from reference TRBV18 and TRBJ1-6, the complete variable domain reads NAGVMQNPRHLVRRRGQEARLRCSPMKGHSHVYWYRQLPEEGLKFMVYLQKENIIDESGMPKERFSAEFPKEGPSILRIQQVVRGDSAAYFCASSPGDRDPGFSPLHFGNGTRLTVT.

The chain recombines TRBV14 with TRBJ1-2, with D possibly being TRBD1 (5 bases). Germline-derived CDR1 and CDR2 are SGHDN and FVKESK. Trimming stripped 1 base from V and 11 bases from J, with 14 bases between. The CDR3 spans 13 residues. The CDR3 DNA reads TGTGCCAGCAGCCAAGGACAGCACATAAGTTACACCTTC. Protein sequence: CASSQGQHISYTF. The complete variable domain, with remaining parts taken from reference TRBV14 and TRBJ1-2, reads EAGVTQFPSHSVIEKGQTVTLRCDPISGHDNLYWYRRVMGKEIKFLLHFVKESKQDESGMPNNRFLAERTGGTYSTLKVQPAELEDSGVYFCASSQGQHISYTFGSGTRLTVV.